The 18 T cell receptor beta chains below were found in one sample sequenced in a study of blood T cell repertoires in COVID-19. Sequencing used immunoSEQ multiplex PCR; TCRdb keeps in-frame clones, though not all of them. There are approximately 51,000 clones in the sample; roughly 84% occur only once, and under 8.5% lies in the top ten. Sample: peripheral blood. These receptors all come from a middle-aged man with active COVID-19.

The rearrangement joins TRBV11-2 to TRBJ2-1, with 7 bases that match TRBD1. The CDR3 has 14 residues. J gave up 8 bases and V 2 bases, and 6 bases lay outside the gene matches. The germline V gene encodes CDR1 SGHAT and CDR2 FQNNGV. CDR3 nucleotides: TGTGCCAGCAGCTTACTACAGGGGAAGGATGAGCAGTTCTTC. This gives the protein CASSLLQGKDEQFF.

The chain joins TRBV7-8 to TRBJ2-1; D might be TRBD2 (6 bases). This CDR3 region has 17 residues. Germline V CDR1 and CDR2: SGHVS, FQNEAQ. Deletions cut 3 bases from V and 3 bases from J, with 18 bases between. The CDR3 sequence: CASSLNWGDSYYNEQFF. The DNA for the CDR3 is TGTGCCAGCAGCTTGAATTGGGGGGACTCCTACTACAATGAGCAGTTCTTC.

The chain links TRBV20-1 to TRBJ2-2; TRBD2 aligns across 7 bases. Germline V gene data show CDR1 as DFQATT and CDR2 as SNEGSKA (reference sequence). The CDR3 is 17 amino acids. The trim removed 3 bases at V and 0 bases at J, leaving 10 bases unmatched. The CDR3 DNA reads TGCAGTGCTAGTGGCGGGGGACCAACCTCGAACACCGGGGAGCTGTTTTTT. It translates to CSASGGGPTSNTGELFF.

V gene TRBV10-2 combines with J gene TRBJ2-7, with a weak D call TRBD2 (6 bases). Per germline, CDR1 WSHSY and CDR2 SAAADI. Trimming pared 6 bases from V and 1 base from J, leaving 13 bases between. The CDR3 is 14 residues long. CDR3 loop: CASSPTGGSYEQYF. The DNA for the CDR3 is TGCGCCAGCAGCCCCACCGGGGGATCCTACGAGCAGTACTTC.

Only one count was recorded for this clone. This sequence joins TRBV19 and TRBJ1-1; possibly TRBD1 for D (5 bases). Between the trimmed V and J ends, which lost 2 bases and 4 bases, there was a span of 11 bases. The CDR3 extends over 14 amino acids. Germline V gene data show CDR1 as LNHDA and CDR2 as SQIVND (reference sequence). The CDR3 nucleotides are TGTGCCAGTAGTATATCGGGGGGGAGCACTGAAGCTTTCTTT. Protein product: CASSISGGSTEAFF.

The chain is built from TRBV5-8 and TRBJ2-3; the D gene is possibly TRBD2 (5 bases). Deletions cut 7 bases from V and 8 bases from J, with 14 bases between. The CDR3 consists of 12 residues. Germline V lookup: CDR1 SGHTS, CDR2 YDEGEE. CDR3: CASELARGTQYF. The CDR3 nucleotides are TGTGCCAGCGAGCTAGCTCGCGGTACGCAGTATTTT.

The rearrangement joins TRBV7-9 to TRBJ2-7; the match to TRBD1 covers 10 bases. Trimming removed 5 bases from V and 5 bases from J; junction bases left unmatched: 12. Looked up from germline, CDR1 is SEHNR and CDR2 is FQNEAQ (reference sequence). The CDR3 totals 16 residues. The CDR3 DNA is TGTGCCAGCAGCCGTTGGGGACAGGGGAAAGGCGACGAGCAGTACTTC. It encodes CASSRWGQGKGDEQYF.

CDR3 nucleotide sequence: TGTGCCAGCAGCGACAGGGGGCTGAGCTCTGGGGCCAACGTCCTGACTTTC. Its translation is CASSDRGLSSGANVLTF. This chain links TRBV9 with TRBJ2-6, with 9 bases lining up with TRBD1. The CDR3 loop spans 17 amino acids. CDR1 is SGDLS, CDR2 YYNGEE, per germline. The trim removed 3 bases at V and 0 bases at J, leaving 4 bases unmatched.

V and J are TRBV4-1 and TRBJ2-7, with D perhaps TRBD1 (6 bases). Trimming left V 2 bases short and J 0 bases short, with 17 bases between. The CDR3 is 17 residues long. Germline CDR1 MGHRA, CDR2 YSYEKL. In DNA, the CDR3 is TGCGCCAGCAGCCAAAGCCCAGCGACAGGTGTCTCCTACGAGCAGTACTTC. Translating gives CASSQSPATGVSYEQYF.

This clone has more than one count but fewer than ten. The genes are TRBV5-6 and TRBJ2-1, with D possibly matching TRBD2 (5 bases). The CDR3 is 15 residues long. The germline CDR1 and CDR2 sequences are SGHDT and YYEEEE. Between the trimmed V and J ends, which lost 4 bases and 3 bases, there was a span of 14 bases. The CDR3 region has the DNA TGTGCCAGCAGCCTCTCGGGAACTCGCTACAATGAGCAGTTCTTC. It yields the protein CASSLSGTRYNEQFF.

CDR3: CASSFGKGLGYTF. DNA for the CDR3: TGCGCCAGCAGCTTCGGGAAGGGTTTGGGCTACACCTTC. The V call is TRBV5-1, the J call TRBJ1-2; no definite D call. Trimming removed 2 bases at V and 8 bases at J, with 13 bases between. The CDR3 runs to 13 residues. CDR1 is SGHRS and CDR2 is YFSETQ in the germline V gene.

The genes are TRBV6-6 and TRBJ2-1, with 13 nucleotides matching TRBD2. This CDR3 comprises 15 residues. V lost 11 bases and J lost 9; bases outside the gene matches: 13. The germline CDR1 and CDR2 sequences are MNHNY and SVGAGI (reference sequence). The CDR3 DNA is TGTGCCTCCTCATGGACTAGCGGGAGTACGAGTGAGCAGTTCTTC. Translation: CASSWTSGSTSEQFF.

The rearrangement uses TRBV2 and TRBJ2-1; tentative D call: TRBD1 (6 bases). V gave up 2 bases and J gave up 16 bases, with 18 bases separating them. The germline V gene has CDR1 SNHLY and CDR2 FYNNEI. This CDR3 is built from 13 residues. DNA of the CDR3: TGTGCCAGCAGTGAAATGGGCATGGGGGCCCTATTCTTC. Its translation: CASSEMGMGALFF.

This chain connects TRBV2 to TRBJ2-7; weak D call: TRBD2 (6 bases). Germline CDR1 is SNHLY and CDR2 is FYNNEI. CDR3 length: 13 residues. The V and J ends lost 7 bases and 4 bases respectively, with 14 bases between them. The CDR3 sequence: CASKVGLLYEQYF. The CDR3 DNA sequence: TGTGCCAGCAAGGTGGGACTCCTATACGAGCAGTACTTC.

The chain uses TRBV5-4 and TRBJ1-5; D gene ambiguous. Trimming pared 4 bases from V and 2 bases from J, leaving 10 bases between. This CDR3 contains 14 residues. Germline assignment: CDR1 SGHNT and CDR2 YYREEE (reference sequence). The DNA for the CDR3 is TGTGCCAGCAGCGACTACAGTGGCAATCAGCCCCAGCATTTT. Translation: CASSDYSGNQPQHF.

The V and J genes are TRBV7-6 and TRBJ1-3; D is unclear. V lost 4 bases, J lost 0 bases, and 10 bases lay in between. The CDR3 runs 15 residues. In germline, CDR1 is SGHVS, CDR2 FNYEAQ. The CDR3 DNA follows: TGTGCCAGCAGCTCCCCGTGGAGCTCTGGAAACACCATATATTTT. As protein: CASSSPWSSGNTIYF. Filled out from reference TRBV7-6 and TRBJ1-3, the complete variable domain reads GAGVSQSPRYKVTKRGQDVALRCDPISGHVSLYWYRQALGQGPEFLTYFNYEAQQDKSGLPNDRFSAERPEGSISTLTIQRTEQRDSAMYRCASSSPWSSGNTIYFGEGSWLTVV.

The chain employs TRBV6-5 and TRBJ1-2; D is possibly TRBD1 (5 bases). The V end lost 0 bases, the J end lost 2 bases, and 7 bases lay between the germline ends. This CDR3 has 14 residues. Looked up from germline, CDR1 is MNHEY and CDR2 is SVGAGI. CDR3: CASSYSPGNYGYTF. CDR3 DNA sequence: TGTGCCAGCAGTTACTCCCCAGGGAACTATGGCTACACCTTC.

This clone was seen more than once but under ten times. V is TRBV2 and J is TRBJ2-7; a weak D match, TRBD2 (6 bases). The germline CDR1 and CDR2 sequences are SNHLY and FYNNEI. V was cut by 0 bases and J by 4 bases, with 10 bases left in between. CDR3 size: 14 residues. The CDR3 is CASSEAEGWYEQYF. CDR3 nucleotides: TGTGCCAGCAGTGAAGCGGAGGGGTGGTACGAGCAGTACTTC.